This T cell receptor beta chain was observed in a study of cytomegalovirus exposure and HLA in healthy donors (dated by TCRdb to about 2017). Regarding the research as a whole: An earlier analysis of approximately 640 of the donors reported more than 250 Gb of sequence data and around 120 million unique TCR beta sequences from around 200 million T cells. About 280 gigabases of sequencing data and approximately 85 million unique TCR sequences were included in an early release covering several hundred HLA-typed donors. Of the approximately 400 genotyped donors, about 84% fell in the genetic ancestry cluster associated with self-reported Caucasian donors. The study was designed to test whether signatures of past pathogen exposure could be identified by cataloging public T cell receptors. The study profiled the T cell repertoires of more than 500 subjects by immunosequencing and related them to cytomegalovirus serostatus. In addition to the first cohort of 650 to 800 subjects, a separate validation cohort of around 110 different subjects was used. High-throughput TCR immunosequencing, statistical association of individual TCRs with disease status, and machine learning were combined to predict cytomegalovirus infection status. In a later analysis, previously published TCR beta repertoires from 666 donors were re-analyzed and high-resolution HLA genotyping was added so that TCR occurrence patterns could be studied. The later analysis used no new phenotypic data to find candidate immune exposures, relying instead on TCR beta sequences and their occurrence across donors. In an earlier analysis of a few hundred of the donors, high-throughput TCR beta sequencing was used to judge whether each TCR beta V gene segment behaved as functional or pseudogenic. Donor age, sex, ethnicity and CMV serostatus were collected together with the repertoire data. A later genetic analysis took genome-wide SNP genotypes for 398 of the 666 donors and used that subset as a discovery cohort. Every repertoire in the discovery cohort had been generated on one and the same sequencing platform. Class I and class II HLA loci were covered by the typing at four-digit resolution. Typing coverage varied by locus: 629-630 donors for A, B, C, DRB1 and DQB1; roughly 520 for DQA1; 606 for DPA1; some 470 for DPB1. Several DR-DQ haplotypes were handled as single units for association and clustering because linkage in the cohort was strong. Among 398 genotyped donors of the cohort, an average of approximately 230,000 unique TCR beta nucleotide sequences were sequenced per donor, roughly 20% of them non-productive. Study-wide conclusions, independent of this receptor: Three of the identified cytomegalovirus-associated TCR beta chains were confirmed in vitro to be specific for cytomegalovirus antigens. Roughly uniform sequencing depth across donors was assumed in presence/absence analyses, although this assumption may not hold. The 87-base-pair reads could not distinguish some IMGT-functional V segments, including TRBV6-2 and TRBV6-3, so those segments were excluded. It was suggested by the authors that the approach could potentially be generalized to other disease states and immunological phenotypes. The study gave a list of around 170 TCR beta chains associated with cytomegalovirus. Assigning TCR associations to individual alleles was difficult when HLA alleles, especially DR and DQ, strongly co-occurred. CMV serostatus was the only immune exposure information available for the cohort. The earlier analysis of some 540 of the donors excluded some 15 rarely observed V segments, including chromosome 9 orphons, because counts were too low. A further reported finding was that TCR beta sequences accurately predicted the HLA-A and HLA-B alleles for most subjects in the first cohort. In a later genetic analysis, a missense DCLRE1C variant was associated with V-gene and J-gene trimming of TCR beta chains, and the association was replicated in an independent cohort. In an earlier analysis of 450 to 750 of the donors, most TCR beta V segments appeared in productive rearrangements about 87% or about 30% of the time, broadly matching IMGT annotations. A group of highly shared sequence variants was considered likely to be a technical artifact of the sequencing pipeline. A later analysis found that TCR association rates varied across HLA loci, with DRB1 alleles showing the most associated TCRs and HLA-C alleles the fewest. Several of the top co-occurrence clusters appeared to be linked to parvovirus B19, influenza, CMV and Epstein-Barr virus, according to a later analysis. This cohort had only TCR beta chains sequenced, and the lack of alpha or paired-chain data limited which features could be detected. According to a later analysis, most CMV-associated TCR beta chains appeared to be HLA-restricted, and the HLA associations seemed to be driven largely by CMV exposure. Compared with equally common non-associated chains, HLA-associated TCR beta chains in a later analysis were more clonally expanded and had lower generation probabilities. Specific HLA alleles were associated with 15,000 to 20,000 TCR beta sequences at a false discovery rate of 0.05 in a later analysis. Most TCR sequences were seen in very few donors, while some public TCRs were found in many individuals. The classifier was reported to diagnose cytomegalovirus status with high specificity and sensitivity in both the original cohort and the validation cohort. In a later genetic analysis, fewer N-insertions in productive TCRs were reported among donors in an Asian-associated ancestry cluster than the approximately 670-donor mean. Because some donors lacked HLA typing at each locus, the association tests relied only on the typed subset. Correlated functional status among segregating V segments might reflect linkage disequilibrium, but an unknown experimental factor could not be ruled out.

The cohort comprised around 690 healthy bone marrow donors. All cohort members were sampled while nominally healthy, although unrecorded immune exposures were likely present. The donor tested CMV seropositive and was one of the 289 seropositive cohort members. A peripheral blood sample was collected from each donor, and TCR beta sequencing was performed on peripheral blood mononuclear cells. The Qiagen DNeasy Blood Extraction Kit was used to extract genomic DNA from the blood cell samples. The library was built by means of the immunoSEQ multiplex PCR assay. A mixture of 60 forward primers for TCR Vbeta segments and 13 reverse primers for TCR Jbeta segments was used in the multiplex PCR. Amplification of the CDR3 region of rearranged TCR beta genes was performed with a multiplex PCR assay on genomic DNA. The Illumina HiSeq System was used to sequence the amplified TCR beta libraries as 87-base-pair reads. Concerning the study's data processing: Across the 670 or so repertoires, a later analysis counted tens of millions of unique TCR beta chains, about 10 million of which were shared by at least two donors. Raw reads were error-corrected and collapsed into unique sequences with a nearest-neighbor algorithm that merged closely related sequences to remove PCR and sequencing errors. Alignment of CDR3 sequences to IMGT reference sequences was used to assign V, D and J gene segments. For a sequence to be retained, a match of at least six nucleotides was required to both a V gene segment and a J gene segment. A rearrangement counted as productive if the CDR3 had no stop codons and remained in frame with V and J, and every other rearrangement counted as non-productive. CDR3 was defined by IMGT convention, running from the second conserved V-encoded cysteine to the conserved J-encoded phenylalanine. Sequences without an unambiguous match to a single V gene segment were excluded from the earlier analysis of 450 to 650 of the donors. An earlier analysis of about 600 of the donors called V segments functional above 56.7% productive rearrangements and segregating when the between-donor standard deviation exceeded 5%. A statistical classification framework was developed to diagnose cytomegalovirus status using the catalog of TCR beta chain sequences. A later analysis assigned V and J genes by comparing TCR nucleotide sequences with IMGT/GENE-DB human TR gene sequences. In a later analysis, CDR3 sequences and most-parsimonious VDJ recombination scenarios were assigned using the TCRdist pipeline. In a later analysis, each TCR beta chain was defined by its CDR3 amino acid sequence together with its V-gene family, and reads lacking a unique V-gene family were excluded. As a way to deal with suspected cross-contamination and a sequencing artifact, a later analysis dropped more than 500 nucleotide sequences that were highly shared and had low generation probability. In a later analysis, a clonal expansion index was calculated for each public chain from normalized within-repertoire ranks of inferred template counts. A later analysis computed generation probabilities with a VDJ recombination model fitted to out-of-frame rearrangements, and checked the results against IGoR. In a later analysis, hypergeometric tests were used to score TCR-TCR, TCR-HLA and TCR-CMV co-occurrence, with a repertoire-size bias correction applied to TCR pairs. In a later analysis, false discovery rates were estimated by permuting HLA or CMV assignments 20 times. In a later analysis, co-occurring TCRs were grouped using DBSCAN, and TCRdist sequence similarity was added for clustering within HLA-allele-positive subsets. For co-occurrence clustering, repertoires with fewer than 30,000 or more than 120,000 public chains were excluded, along with four to six repertoires with anomalous nucleotide sharing. In its TCRdb copy, this immuneACCESS table keeps in-frame sequences only and misses some clones. Where compared with another copy, unresolved V genes explain less than half of these, and the others have no known cause. The V and J calls and the clone size are those of that table, but D and trimming were determined from the DNA. The sample has about 170,000 clones on record, roughly three quarters of them singletons. The ten largest clones represent about 7% of the sample.

The germline V gene specifies SNHLY as CDR1 and FYNNEI as CDR2. The CDR3 measures 15 amino acids from cysteine to phenylalanine. Solely the CDR3 DNA is kept, with 45 bases framed from the first base. V is cut by 4 bases and J by 2 bases, and the space between the germline ends is 14 bases. About this clone: What antigen it recognizes has not been identified. Per-base quality was not reported, and no clone a single base away is much larger than it.

Sample: PBMCs. The rearrangement joined TRBV2 to TRBJ1-2; matching of 6 bases hints at TRBD1 as the D gene. This receptor was identified in a man between 35 and 55 years old in good health and CMV-seropositive. The encoded CDR3 is CASSGLRGLNYGYTF. The DNA sequence follows: TGTGCCAGCAGTGGGCTCAGGGGTCTGAACTATGGCTACACCTTC. Outside the CDR3, residues come from the reference TRBV2 and TRBJ1-2 proteins, so the full variable domain is: EPEVTQTPSHQVTQMGQEVILRCVPISNHLYFYWYRQILGQKVEFLVSFYNNEISEKSEIFDDQFSVERPDGSNFTLKIRSTKLEDSAMYFCASSGLRGLNYGYTFGSGTRLTVV.